The 27 T cell receptor beta chains listed next were all sequenced from one sample in a study of T cells in Graves' hyperthyroidism and ophthalmopathy. Researchers amplified the TCR beta CDR3 regions from RNA transcripts. The HTBI set primed first-round TCR CDR3 RT-PCR. A single record per CDR3 protein comes from TCRdb applying MiXCR to the multiplex PCR reads. The sample has about 560,000 distinct CDR3 sequences, around 17% seen once. Sequences were obtained from blood. The receptors originated from a woman under 30 with Graves' hyperthyroidism.

The CDR3 DNA is TGTGCCAGTAGTCCCACGGGGGCACGTAATTCACCCCTCCACTTT. Its protein product is CASSPTGARNSPLHF. The chain joins TRBV19 to TRBJ1-6; possibly TRBD1 for D (6 bases). Germline loops: CDR1 LNHDA, CDR2 SQIVND (reference sequence). V was pared by 5 bases and J by 6 bases, with 14 bases between. This CDR3 comprises 15 residues.

DNA for the CDR3: TGTGCCAGCTCGGTAGGGGAGACCGGGGAGCTGTTTTTT. It is translated as CASSVGETGELFF. The chain employs TRBV6-1 and TRBJ2-2; D is tentatively TRBD1 or TRBD2 (5 bases each). The V gene's germline CDR1 is MNHNS and CDR2 SASEGT. The CDR3 loop spans 13 amino acids. V lost 8 bases, J lost 5 bases, and 12 bases lay in between.

This clonotype was detected ten times or more. The rearrangement joins TRBV2 to TRBJ1-5; D gene ambiguous. The CDR3 loop spans 15 amino acids. Germline loops: CDR1 SNHLY, CDR2 FYNNEI. The V and J ends lost 5 bases and 3 bases respectively, with 14 bases between them. The CDR3 loop reads CASSPGEVNNQPQHF. In DNA form, the CDR3 reads TGTGCCAGCAGTCCGGGCGAAGTGAACAATCAGCCCCAGCATTTT.

The chain is built from TRBV27 and TRBJ2-1, with 11 bases lining up with TRBD2. CDR1 MNHEY and CDR2 SMNVEV come from the germline V gene (reference sequence). V shed 3 bases, J shed 4 bases, and the junction held 5 bases outside the gene matches. The CDR3 is made up of 16 amino acids. CDR3 protein: CASSFLGLAAYNEQFF. The CDR3 DNA sequence: TGTGCCAGCAGTTTCTTGGGACTAGCGGCTTACAATGAGCAGTTCTTC.

V and J are TRBV9 and TRBJ2-5; TRBD2 matches at 9 bases. The germline V gene has CDR1 SGDLS and CDR2 YYNGEE. After removal of 0 bases from V and 5 bases from J, the junction contained 5 bases not matched to a gene. CDR3 length: 15 amino acids. As DNA, the CDR3 is TGTGCCAGCAGCGTAGGTAGCGGGGGATATGAGACCCAGTACTTC. Residues: CASSVGSGGYETQYF.

A few counts support this clonotype. The genes are TRBV11-2 and TRBJ1-4; 7 nucleotides agree with TRBD1. CDR1 and CDR2 from the germline V gene are SGHAT and FQNNGV. Unmatched junction bases numbered 16, after V lost 4 bases and J lost 8 bases. The length of the CDR3 is 17 residues. CDR3 sequence: CASSSTQRQGRGEKLFF. The CDR3 DNA sequence: TGTGCCAGCAGCTCAACGCAAAGACAGGGTCGGGGCGAAAAACTGTTTTTT.

This clonotype was observed many times. The CDR3 nucleotides are TGTGCCAGCAGCCAGACTAGCGGGGGGGCTGCTCGTGAGTTCTTC. It codes for CASSQTSGGAAREFF. This sequence joins TRBV7-9 and TRBJ2-1, with 14 bases aligning to TRBD2. This CDR3 is 15 amino acids long. Germline values: CDR1 SEHNR, CDR2 FQNEAQ (reference sequence). Germline trimming cut 5 bases from V and 14 bases from J; bases unmatched to any gene: 11.

V is TRBV3-1 and J is TRBJ1-2, with 10 bases matching TRBD1. The length of the CDR3 is 13 residues. V lost 4 bases and J lost 7; bases outside the gene matches: 3. The germline CDR1 and CDR2 sequences are LGHDT and YNNKEL (reference sequence). CDR3 sequence (DNA): TGTGCCAGCAGCCGGGACAGGGGCGGTGGCTACACCTTC. Residues: CASSRDRGGGYTF.

This clonotype was seen many times. The chain has TRBV7-9 and TRBJ2-1; TRBD2 matches at 9 bases. Germline V CDR1 and CDR2: SEHNR, FQNEAQ (reference sequence). Trimming removed 7 bases from V and 9 bases from J; junction bases left unmatched: 10. This CDR3 spans 14 amino acids. The CDR3 is CASNRVQRGAEQFF. CDR3 DNA: TGTGCCAGCAACCGGGTACAGCGGGGGGCTGAGCAGTTCTTC.

This chain connects TRBV11-3 to TRBJ2-3, with 7 bases fitting TRBD2. There are 17 residues in the CDR3. Germline CDR1 is SGHNT and CDR2 is YENEEA. J lost 2 bases, V lost 5 bases, and 13 bases had no gene match. The CDR3 nucleotides are TGTGCCAGCAGCCTCCCGACTAGCTGGACCCCCACAGATACGCAGTATTTT. Its translation is CASSLPTSWTPTDTQYF.

As to this clonotype: This may stem from a read error, because a much larger clone lies one nucleotide away. The V gene is TRBV20-1, the J gene TRBJ1-1; no clear D gene. V was cut by 1 base and J by 4 bases, with 10 bases left in between. The CDR3 length is 13 residues. Germline V CDR1 and CDR2: DFQATT, SNEGSKA (reference sequence). CDR3 amino acids: CSARGLGSTEAFF. The CDR3 coding sequence is TGCAGTGCTAGAGGGCTGGGAAGCACTGAAGCTTTCTTT.

This clonotype has only a few counts. The V gene is TRBV5-1, the J gene TRBJ2-7; D tentatively reads TRBD1 or TRBD2 (5 bases each). Looked up from germline, CDR1 is SGHRS and CDR2 is YFSETQ. Trimming shortened V by 3 bases and J by 0 bases, and 10 bases separated the two germline ends. The CDR3 has 14 residues. This CDR3 reads CASSWAGSSYEQYF. CDR3 sequence (DNA): TGCGCCAGCAGCTGGGCAGGGAGCTCCTACGAGCAGTACTTC.

Many counts were recorded for this clonotype. The chain recombines TRBV7-9 with TRBJ1-1; D unclear. This CDR3 has 12 residues. The V end lost 10 bases, the J end lost 1 base, and 10 bases lay between the germline ends. The germline CDR1 and CDR2 sequences are SEHNR and FQNEAQ (reference sequence). CDR3 residues: CAIGRPNTEAFF. The CDR3 nucleotides are TGTGCCATCGGACGGCCGAACACTGAAGCTTTCTTT.

The rearrangement uses TRBV15 and TRBJ1-1, with D unresolved. The CDR3 runs 15 residues. Looked up from germline, CDR1 is LNHNV and CDR2 is YYDKDF (reference sequence). Trimming took 0 bases from V and 1 from J, leaving 9 bases between them. Here the CDR3 DNA reads TGTGCCACCAGCAGAGATTTCACGGGGAACACTGAAGCTTTCTTT. Residues: CATSRDFTGNTEAFF.

This clonotype was observed at least ten times. The chain recombines TRBV20-1 with TRBJ2-5; 8 nucleotides agree with TRBD2. In germline, CDR1 is DFQATT, CDR2 SNEGSKA (reference sequence). The CDR3 totals 14 residues. V gave up 1 base and J gave up 1 base; unmatched junction bases: 2. CDR3 region: CSARAGGAQETQYF. The CDR3 DNA follows: TGCAGTGCTAGAGCGGGGGGGGCCCAAGAGACCCAGTACTTC.

This clonotype was seen ten or more times. The genes are TRBV6-2 or TRBV6-3 and TRBJ2-7; no clear D gene. Germline CDR1 and CDR2: MNHEY and SVGEGT. V lost 2 bases and J 1 base, leaving 9 bases between the germline ends. This CDR3 is built from 14 residues. DNA of the CDR3: TGTGCCAGCAGTTACGAAGACGGATCCTACGAGCAGTACTTC. Translation: CASSYEDGSYEQYF.

The chain carries TRBV5-1 and TRBJ2-1; TRBD2 agrees at 11 bases. Germline CDR1 SGHRS, CDR2 YFSETQ. The CDR3 runs 16 residues. After removal of 4 bases from V and 8 bases from J, the junction contained 11 bases not matched to a gene. The CDR3 here is CASSTGPTSGSYEQFF. The CDR3, as DNA: TGCGCCAGCAGCACCGGTCCAACTAGCGGGAGTTATGAGCAGTTCTTC.

This chain connects TRBV20-1 to TRBJ2-5; a weak D match, TRBD1 (7 bases). Germline CDR1 reads DFQATT; CDR2 reads SNEGSKA (reference sequence). The CDR3 covers 14 residues. Trimming cost V 0 bases and J 5 bases, with 13 bases left between them. In nucleotides, the CDR3 is TGCAGTGCTAGAGATTGGAGGGGGCCGGAGACCCAGTACTTC. Protein product: CSARDWRGPETQYF.

Notes on this clonotype: The junction departs from germline at one end; a sequencing error may be responsible. The chain joins TRBV12-3 or TRBV12-4 to TRBJ1-1, with unresolved D. The CDR3 has 12 residues. CDR3 DNA: TGCGCCAGCAGTTTAGACTTCGTTTGGGCTTTCTTT. It translates to CASSLDFVWAFF.

This clonotype was found many times. The genes are TRBV20-1 and TRBJ2-7, with 8 bases aligning to TRBD2. CDR1 DFQATT and CDR2 SNEGSKA come from the germline V gene (reference sequence). Trimming removed 6 bases from V and 4 bases from J; junction bases left unmatched: 17. The length of the CDR3 is 16 residues. The CDR3 DNA follows: TGCAGTGCCAGGTGGGCTAGCGGGCGCTCCGGATACGAGCAGTACTTC. Protein sequence: CSARWASGRSGYEQYF.

This clonotype was counted ten times or more. This chain uses TRBV2 with TRBJ2-1; TRBD1 might be the D (5 bases). In germline, CDR1 is SNHLY, CDR2 FYNNEI. Trimming took 8 bases from V and 8 from J, leaving 22 bases between them. The CDR3 covers 15 residues. The CDR3 bases are TGTGCCAGCGGACCTGGAAGGGGCGCTGTGGATGAGCAGTTCTTC. Translated: CASGPGRGAVDEQFF.

This clonotype occurred many times. The rearrangement uses TRBV5-1 and TRBJ2-7; 10 bases line up with TRBD2. The germline CDR1 and CDR2 sequences are SGHRS and YFSETQ. The V segment lost 2 bases and the J segment 2 bases; nucleotides outside the gene matches: 4. The CDR3 spans 15 residues. CDR3: CASSFGTSDPYEQYF. CDR3 coding DNA: TGCGCCAGCAGCTTCGGGACTAGCGACCCCTACGAGCAGTACTTC.

This clonotype occurred a few times. The chain carries TRBV10-1 and TRBJ2-5; D is ambiguous. V lost 3 bases and J lost 5, with 7 bases in between. CDR3 length: 12 amino acids. Looked up from germline, CDR1 is WNHNN and CDR2 is SYGVQD (reference sequence). The CDR3 DNA sequence: TGCGCCAGCAGTGAATCCCTTGAGACCCAGTACTTC. As protein: CASSESLETQYF.

In the case of this clonotype: This may come from a read error, since a much larger clone is one base off. The CDR3 here is CASSFSVTNTEELFF. The CDR3 DNA follows: TGTGCCAGCAGTTTCTCGGTTACGAACACCGAGGAGCTGTTTTTT. V is TRBV28 and J is TRBJ2-2, with unresolved D. Germline V CDR1 and CDR2: MDHEN, SYDVKM. This CDR3 has 15 amino acids.

This clonotype was counted between two and nine times. V usage is TRBV20-1 and J usage is TRBJ1-5; 7 bases agree with TRBD1. V gave up 6 bases and J gave up 0 bases; unmatched junction bases: 14. Germline V lookup: CDR1 DFQATT, CDR2 SNEGSKA (reference sequence). The CDR3 covers 17 residues. The CDR3: CSAQGVGPGYSNQPQHF. CDR3 nucleotides: TGCAGTGCCCAGGGGGTGGGACCGGGATATAGCAATCAGCCCCAGCATTTT.

This clonotype appeared many times. This chain links TRBV20-1 with TRBJ2-2; no definite D call. Germline CDR1 is DFQATT and CDR2 is SNEGSKA (reference sequence). Trimming took off 1 base at V and 7 bases at J, with 16 bases between the two ends. The length of the CDR3 is 15 residues. CDR3 nucleotide sequence: TGCAGTGCTAGAGTACCCTTCAGACTCCGCGGGGAGCTGTTTTTT. The encoded protein is CSARVPFRLRGELFF.

V usage is TRBV6-2 or TRBV6-3 and J usage is TRBJ2-5; D ambiguous. The CDR3 runs to 15 residues. Germline CDR1 MNHEY, CDR2 SVGEGT. V was shortened by 2 bases and J by 4 bases, with 14 bases between the two germline ends. Written as DNA, the CDR3 is TGTGCCAGCAGTTACCCCATAGACGGAAGAGAGACCCAGTACTTC. Translated: CASSYPIDGRETQYF.